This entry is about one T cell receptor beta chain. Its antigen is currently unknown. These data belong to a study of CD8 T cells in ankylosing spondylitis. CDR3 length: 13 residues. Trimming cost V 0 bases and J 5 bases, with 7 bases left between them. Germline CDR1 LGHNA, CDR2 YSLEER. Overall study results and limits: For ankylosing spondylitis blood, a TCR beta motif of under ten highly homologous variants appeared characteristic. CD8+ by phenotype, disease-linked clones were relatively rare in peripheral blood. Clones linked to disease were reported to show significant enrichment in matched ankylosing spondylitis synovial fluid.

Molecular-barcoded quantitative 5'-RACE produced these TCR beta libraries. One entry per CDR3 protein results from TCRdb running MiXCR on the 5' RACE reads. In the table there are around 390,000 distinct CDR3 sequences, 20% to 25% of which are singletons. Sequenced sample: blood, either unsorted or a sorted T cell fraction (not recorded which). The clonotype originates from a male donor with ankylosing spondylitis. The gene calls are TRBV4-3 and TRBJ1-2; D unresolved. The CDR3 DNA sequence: TGCGCCAGCAGCCAAGAAGCTCGGTATGGCTACACCTTC. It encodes CASSQEARYGYTF.